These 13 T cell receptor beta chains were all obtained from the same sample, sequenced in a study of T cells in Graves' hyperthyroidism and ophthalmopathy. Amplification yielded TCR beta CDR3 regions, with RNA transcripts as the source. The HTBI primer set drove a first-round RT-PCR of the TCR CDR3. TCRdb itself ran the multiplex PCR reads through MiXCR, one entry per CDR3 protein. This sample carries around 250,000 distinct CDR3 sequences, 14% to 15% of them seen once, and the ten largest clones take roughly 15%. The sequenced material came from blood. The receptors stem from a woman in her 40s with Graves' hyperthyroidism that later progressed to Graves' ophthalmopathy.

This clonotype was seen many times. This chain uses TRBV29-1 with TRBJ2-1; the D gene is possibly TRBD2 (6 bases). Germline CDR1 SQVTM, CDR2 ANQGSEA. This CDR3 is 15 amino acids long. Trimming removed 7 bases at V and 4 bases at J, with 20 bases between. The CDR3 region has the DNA TGCAGCGCCTCAGGGACCCGGGGGAATTACAATGAGCAGTTCTTC. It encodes CSASGTRGNYNEQFF.

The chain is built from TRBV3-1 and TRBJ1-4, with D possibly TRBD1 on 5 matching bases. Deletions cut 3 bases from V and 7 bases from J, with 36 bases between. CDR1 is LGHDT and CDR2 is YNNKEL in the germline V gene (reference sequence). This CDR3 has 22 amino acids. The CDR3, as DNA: TGTGCCAGCAGCCACCGACCTATAGCCGTGATACGGGACTCTAGTCGAGTTGAAAAACTGTTTTTT. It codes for CASSHRPIAVIRDSSRVEKLFF.

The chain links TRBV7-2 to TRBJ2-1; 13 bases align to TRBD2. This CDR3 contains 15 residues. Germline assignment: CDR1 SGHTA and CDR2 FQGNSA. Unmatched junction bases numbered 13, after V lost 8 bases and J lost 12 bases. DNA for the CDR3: TGTGCCAGCGCCACGACTAGCGGGAGGAACCGGGGGCAGTTCTTC. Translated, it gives CASATTSGRNRGQFF.

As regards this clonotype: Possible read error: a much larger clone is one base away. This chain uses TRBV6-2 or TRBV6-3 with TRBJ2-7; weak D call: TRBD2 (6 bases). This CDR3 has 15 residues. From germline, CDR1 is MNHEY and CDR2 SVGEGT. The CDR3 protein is CTSSYYRDFSYEQYF. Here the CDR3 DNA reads TGTACCAGCAGTTACTACCGGGACTTCTCCTACGAGCAGTACTTC.

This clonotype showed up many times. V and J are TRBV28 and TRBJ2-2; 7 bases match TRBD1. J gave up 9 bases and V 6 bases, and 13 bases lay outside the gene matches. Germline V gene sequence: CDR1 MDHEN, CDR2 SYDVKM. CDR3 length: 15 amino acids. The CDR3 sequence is CASRTLTGWDRELFF. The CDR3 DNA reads TGTGCCAGCAGAACTTTGACAGGGTGGGACCGGGAGCTGTTTTTT.

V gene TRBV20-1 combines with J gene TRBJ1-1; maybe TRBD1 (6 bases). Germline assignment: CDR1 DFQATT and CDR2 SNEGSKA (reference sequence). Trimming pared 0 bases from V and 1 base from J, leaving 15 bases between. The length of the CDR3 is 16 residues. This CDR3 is CSAREGAGGGNTEAFF. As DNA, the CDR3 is TGCAGTGCTAGAGAGGGGGCTGGGGGAGGGAACACTGAAGCTTTCTTT.

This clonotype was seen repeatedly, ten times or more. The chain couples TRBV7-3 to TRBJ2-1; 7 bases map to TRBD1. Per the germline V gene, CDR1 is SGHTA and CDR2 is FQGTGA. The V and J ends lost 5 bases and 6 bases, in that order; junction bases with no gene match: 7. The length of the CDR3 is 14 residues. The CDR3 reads CASSRQQGSNEQFF. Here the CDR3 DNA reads TGTGCCAGCAGCCGACAACAGGGGTCCAATGAGCAGTTCTTC.

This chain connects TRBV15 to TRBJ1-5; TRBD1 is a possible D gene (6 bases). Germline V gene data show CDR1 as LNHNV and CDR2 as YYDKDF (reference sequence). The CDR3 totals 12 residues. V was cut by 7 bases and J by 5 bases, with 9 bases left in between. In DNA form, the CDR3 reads TGTGCCACCAAGTCAGGGGATCAGCCCCAGCATTTT. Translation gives CATKSGDQPQHF.

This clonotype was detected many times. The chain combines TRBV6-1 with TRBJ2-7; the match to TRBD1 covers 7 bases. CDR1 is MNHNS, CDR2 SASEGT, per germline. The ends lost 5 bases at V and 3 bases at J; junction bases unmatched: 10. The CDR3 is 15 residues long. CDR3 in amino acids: CASSSLTDRSYEQYF. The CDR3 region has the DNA TGTGCCAGCAGTTCATTAACGGACAGGAGCTACGAGCAGTACTTC.

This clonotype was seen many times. The CDR3 bases are TGTGCCATCAGTGAGTCTGGACAGCAAGAGACCCAGTACTTC. Translating it yields CAISESGQQETQYF. The chain couples TRBV10-3 to TRBJ2-5, with D possibly matching TRBD1 (6 bases). With 0 bases removed from V and 2 bases from J, the gap between germline ends came to 7 bases. The germline CDR1 and CDR2 sequences are ENHRY and SYGVKD. This CDR3 has 14 amino acids.

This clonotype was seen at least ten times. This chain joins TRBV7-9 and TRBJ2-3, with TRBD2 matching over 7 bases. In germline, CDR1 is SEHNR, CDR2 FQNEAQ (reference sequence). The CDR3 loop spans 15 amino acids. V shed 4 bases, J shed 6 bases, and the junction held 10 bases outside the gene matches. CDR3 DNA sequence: TGTGCCAGCAGCTATTTCGGCGGGAGTCGGGATACGCAGTATTTT. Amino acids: CASSYFGGSRDTQYF.

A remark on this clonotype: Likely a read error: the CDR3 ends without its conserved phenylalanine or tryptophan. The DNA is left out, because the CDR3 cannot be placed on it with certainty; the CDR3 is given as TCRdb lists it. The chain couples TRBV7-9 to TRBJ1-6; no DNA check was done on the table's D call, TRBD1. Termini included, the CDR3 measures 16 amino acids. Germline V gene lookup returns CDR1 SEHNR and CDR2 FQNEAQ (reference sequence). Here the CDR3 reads CASSDWGRGNNSPLLL.

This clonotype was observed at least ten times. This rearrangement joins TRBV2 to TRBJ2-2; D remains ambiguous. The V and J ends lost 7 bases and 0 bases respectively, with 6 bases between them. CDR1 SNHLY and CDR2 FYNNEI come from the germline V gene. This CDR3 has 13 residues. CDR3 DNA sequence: TGTGCCAGCACCGCAGCGAACACCGGGGAGCTGTTTTTT. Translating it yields CASTAANTGELFF.